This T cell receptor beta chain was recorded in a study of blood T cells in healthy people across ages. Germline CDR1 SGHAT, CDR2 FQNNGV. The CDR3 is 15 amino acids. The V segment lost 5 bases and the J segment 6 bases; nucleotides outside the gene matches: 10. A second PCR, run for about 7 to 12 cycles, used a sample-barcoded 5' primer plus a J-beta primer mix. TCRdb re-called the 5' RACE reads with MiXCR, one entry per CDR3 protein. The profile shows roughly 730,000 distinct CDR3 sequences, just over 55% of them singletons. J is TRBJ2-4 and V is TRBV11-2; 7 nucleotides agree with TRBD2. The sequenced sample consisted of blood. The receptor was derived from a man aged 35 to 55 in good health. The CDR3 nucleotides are TGTGCCAGCAGCGATCGAGTACTAGCGCCAAACATTCAGTACTTC. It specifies CASSDRVLAPNIQYF.